Shown below are 10 T cell receptor beta chains from a single sample sequenced in a study of technical replicates of blood from a few donors. Only in-frame clones appear in the TCRdb table, and some are missing; sequencing was by immunoSEQ multiplex PCR. This table has over 55,000 clones, about 90% appearing once. Sequencing used PBMCs. The origin of the receptors is a human donor in good health. Some clones in this sample may be carry-over from other donors' samples.

V and J are TRBV5-1 and TRBJ2-1; 7 bases match TRBD2. The CDR3 runs 12 residues. The ends lost 4 bases at V and 7 bases at J; junction bases unmatched: 2. Per germline, CDR1 SGHRS and CDR2 YFSETQ. Here the CDR3 reads CASSIGGNEQFF. The CDR3 coding sequence is TGCGCCAGCAGCATCGGGGGGAATGAGCAGTTCTTC.

The chain links TRBV4-3 to TRBJ1-4; D may be TRBD1 (6 bases). Trimming pared 4 bases from V and 8 bases from J, leaving 11 bases between. Per the germline V gene, CDR1 is LGHNA and CDR2 is YSLEER. This CDR3 has 13 amino acids. The CDR3 protein is CASSPGVWEKLFF. CDR3 DNA: TGCGCCAGCAGCCCAGGGGTTTGGGAAAAACTGTTTTTT.

This chain uses TRBV11-2 with TRBJ2-2, with 10 nucleotides matching TRBD2. Germline CDR1 is SGHAT and CDR2 is FQNNGV. Losses at the gene ends were 6 bases for V and 4 bases for J; bases not matched to a gene: 14. This CDR3 has 18 amino acids. CDR3 DNA: TGTGCCAGCAGAGAAGGGTCTAGCGGGAGTTCCGTCACCGGGGAGCTGTTTTTT. Translating gives CASREGSSGSSVTGELFF. Full variable domain (remainder filled in from reference TRBV11-2 and TRBJ2-2): EAGVAQSPRYKIIEKRQSVAFWCNPISGHATLYWYQQILGQGPKLLIQFQNNGVVDDSQLPKDRFSAERLKGVDSTLKIQPAKLEDSAVYLCASREGSSGSSVTGELFFGEGSRLTVL.

V and J are TRBV6-6 and TRBJ2-1; no reliable D call. Germline V gene data show CDR1 as MNHNY and CDR2 as SVGAGI (reference sequence). Trimming left V 2 bases short and J 6 bases short, with 8 bases between. This CDR3 contains 13 residues. The CDR3 DNA reads as TGTGCCAGCAGTTACGGGCTACTCAATGAGCAGTTCTTC. It encodes CASSYGLLNEQFF.

This chain links TRBV19 with TRBJ1-1; D is unclear. CDR1 is LNHDA and CDR2 is SQIVND in the germline V gene (reference sequence). Trimming pared 1 base from V and 0 bases from J, leaving 12 bases between. The CDR3 loop spans 16 amino acids. CDR3 protein: CASSIVHSRMNTEAFF. For the CDR3, the DNA is TGTGCCAGTAGTATAGTACACAGCAGGATGAACACTGAAGCTTTCTTT.

The V and J genes are TRBV10-1 and TRBJ2-7; D is perhaps TRBD1 (5 bases). Germline CDR1 reads WNHNN; CDR2 reads SYGVQD (reference sequence). V lost 6 bases, J lost 4 bases, and 10 bases lay in between. The CDR3 sequence is 12 residues long. The DNA of the CDR3 is TGCGCCAGCAGCGACAGCCCTTACGAGCAGTACTTC. Its translation is CASSDSPYEQYF.

This chain connects TRBV5-6 to TRBJ2-5; the match to TRBD2 covers 9 bases. In germline, CDR1 is SGHDT, CDR2 YYEEEE. The ends lost 0 bases at V and 4 bases at J; junction bases unmatched: 1. The CDR3 is made up of 14 amino acids. The CDR3 region is CASSLALAGETQYF. CDR3 bases: TGTGCCAGCAGCTTGGCACTAGCGGGAGAGACCCAGTACTTC.

J is TRBJ1-1 and V is TRBV11-2, with 7 nucleotides matching TRBD1. Per the germline V gene, CDR1 is SGHAT and CDR2 is FQNNGV. This CDR3 has 16 amino acids. Trimming removed 1 base from V and 0 bases from J; junction bases left unmatched: 5. CDR3 coding DNA: TGTGCCAGCAGCTTAGGGAGGACAGGTATGAACACTGAAGCTTTCTTT. It yields the protein CASSLGRTGMNTEAFF.

The J gene is TRBJ2-1, the V gene TRBV6-5, with D maybe TRBD2 (5 bases). V dropped 8 bases and J dropped 4 bases, with 9 bases sitting between them. CDR3 length: 12 residues. CDR1 MNHEY and CDR2 SVGAGI come from the germline V gene. The CDR3 is CASRGSYNEQFF. CDR3 bases: TGTGCCAGCCGAGGGAGTTACAATGAGCAGTTCTTC.

The rearrangement uses TRBV10-3 and TRBJ1-5, with D possibly matching TRBD1 (6 bases). V shed 10 bases and J shed 5 bases, with 15 bases lying between them. The CDR3 spans 13 residues. The germline V gene has CDR1 ENHRY and CDR2 SYGVKD. The DNA for the CDR3 is TGTGCCACCAAGATGGGGGCCGATCAGCCCCAGCATTTT. It codes for CATKMGADQPQHF.